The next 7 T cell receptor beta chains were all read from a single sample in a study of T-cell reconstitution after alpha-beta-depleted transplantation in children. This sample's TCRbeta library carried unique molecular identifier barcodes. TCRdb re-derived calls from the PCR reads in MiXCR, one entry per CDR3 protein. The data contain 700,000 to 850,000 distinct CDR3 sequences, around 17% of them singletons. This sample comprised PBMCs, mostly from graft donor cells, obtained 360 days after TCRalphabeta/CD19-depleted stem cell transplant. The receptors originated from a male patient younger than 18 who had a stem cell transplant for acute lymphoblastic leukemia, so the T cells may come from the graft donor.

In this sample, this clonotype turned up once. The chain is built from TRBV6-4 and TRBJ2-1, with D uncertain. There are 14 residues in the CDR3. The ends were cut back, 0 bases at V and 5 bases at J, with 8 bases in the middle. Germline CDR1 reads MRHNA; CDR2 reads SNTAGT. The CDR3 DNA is TGTGCCAGCAGTGACTCTGGTAGGAACAATGAGCAGTTCTTC. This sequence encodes CASSDSGRNNEQFF.

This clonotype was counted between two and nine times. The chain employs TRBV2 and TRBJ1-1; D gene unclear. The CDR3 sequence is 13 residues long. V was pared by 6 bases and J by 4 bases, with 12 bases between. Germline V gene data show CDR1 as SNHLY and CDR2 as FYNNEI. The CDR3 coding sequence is TGTGCCAGCAGGAAGGAGTCACCCACTGAAGCTTTCTTT. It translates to CASRKESPTEAFF.

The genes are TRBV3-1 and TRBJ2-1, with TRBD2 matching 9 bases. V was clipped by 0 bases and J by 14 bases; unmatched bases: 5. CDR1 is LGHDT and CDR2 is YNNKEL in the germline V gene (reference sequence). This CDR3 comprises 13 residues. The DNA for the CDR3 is TGTGCCAGCAGCCAAGAAGGCGCTAGCGGGGAGTTCTTC. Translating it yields CASSQEGASGEFF.

DNA for the CDR3: TGTGCCAGCAGCTCTCCACTAGCGGGACTATCCTACAATGAGCAGTTCTTC. Its translation: CASSSPLAGLSYNEQFF. The J gene is TRBJ2-1, the V gene TRBV12-3 or TRBV12-4; 10 bases match TRBD2. V trimming: 6 bases; J trimming: 1 base; junction bases outside the gene matches: 9. This CDR3 has 17 residues.

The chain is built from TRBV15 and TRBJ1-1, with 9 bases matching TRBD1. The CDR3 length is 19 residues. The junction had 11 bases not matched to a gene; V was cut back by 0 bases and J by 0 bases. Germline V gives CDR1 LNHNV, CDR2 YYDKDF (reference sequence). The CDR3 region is CATSRDKGDRARMNTEAFF. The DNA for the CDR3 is TGTGCCACCAGCAGAGATAAGGGGGACAGGGCGAGGATGAACACTGAAGCTTTCTTT.

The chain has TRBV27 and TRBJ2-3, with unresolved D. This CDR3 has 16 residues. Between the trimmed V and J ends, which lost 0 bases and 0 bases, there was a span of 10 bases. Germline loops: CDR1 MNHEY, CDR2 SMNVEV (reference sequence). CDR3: CASSLSGLPSTDTQYF. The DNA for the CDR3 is TGTGCCAGCAGTTTATCAGGGCTTCCTAGCACAGATACGCAGTATTTT.

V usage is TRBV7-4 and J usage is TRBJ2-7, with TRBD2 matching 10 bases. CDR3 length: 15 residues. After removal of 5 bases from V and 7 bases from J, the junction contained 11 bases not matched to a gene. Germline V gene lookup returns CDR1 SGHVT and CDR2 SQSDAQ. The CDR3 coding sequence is TGTGCCAGCAGCAAAACTAGCGGGACTCTTATGGAGCAGTACTTC. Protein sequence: CASSKTSGTLMEQYF. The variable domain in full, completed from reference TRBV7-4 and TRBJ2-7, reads GAGVSQSPRYKVAKRGRDVALRCDSISGHVTLYWYRQTLGQGSEVLTYSQSDAQRDKSGRPSGRFSAERPERSVSTLKIQRTEQGDSAVYLCASSKTSGTLMEQYFGPGTRLTVT.